These 24 T cell receptor beta chains originate from one sample sequenced in a study of cytomegalovirus exposure and HLA in healthy donors. The PCR was carried out with 60 Vbeta primers and 13 Jbeta primers. The protocol was immunoSEQ multiplex PCR, while the TCRdb copy is restricted to in-frame clones and leaves out a portion. The sample consists of 85,000 to 100,000 clones, just under 85% of them appearing once. The sequencing input was PBMCs. Receptors originate from a woman aged 18-29 years in good health and CMV-seropositive.

The chain links TRBV5-1 to TRBJ2-2; 7 bases are a match to TRBD1. Germline-derived CDR1 and CDR2 are SGHRS and YFSETQ. The CDR3 runs to 15 residues. Trimming cost V 4 bases and J 3 bases; bases outside gene matches: 6. The CDR3 DNA follows: TGCGCCAGCAGCGCCGACAGGGTATACACCGGGGAGCTGTTTTTT. Translation gives CASSADRVYTGELFF.

This chain connects TRBV6-6 to TRBJ1-5, with 8 bases fitting TRBD1. There are 15 residues in the CDR3. CDR1 is MNHNY and CDR2 is SVGAGI in the germline V gene (reference sequence). Trimming took 2 bases from V and 2 from J; bases not matched to a gene: 2. The CDR3 protein is CASSYGQGGNQPQHF. In DNA, the CDR3 is TGTGCCAGCAGTTACGGACAGGGCGGCAATCAGCCCCAGCATTTT.

This clone was observed a few times. V gene TRBV5-1 combines with J gene TRBJ2-3, with 7 nucleotides matching TRBD2. The CDR3 consists of 16 residues. Germline V gene lookup returns CDR1 SGHRS and CDR2 YFSETQ. The junction had 8 bases not matched to a gene; V was cut back by 3 bases and J by 1 base. The CDR3 nucleotides are TGCGCCAGCAGCTCCCCCCCAAGCGGGGGCACAGATACGCAGTATTTT. Translation: CASSSPPSGGTDTQYF.

This clone has only a few counts. The chain employs TRBV10-3 and TRBJ1-1; D gene uncertain. Germline values: CDR1 ENHRY, CDR2 SYGVKD. The CDR3 is 12 residues long. V lost 5 bases and J 0 bases, leaving 4 bases between the germline ends. CDR3 region: CAISTLNTEAFF. CDR3 coding DNA: TGTGCCATCAGTACACTGAACACTGAAGCTTTCTTT.

About this clone itself: The sample has other DNA sequences that encode this CDR3 too. The V gene is TRBV7-9, the J gene TRBJ1-2, with TRBD1 matching 7 bases. The CDR3 extends over 14 amino acids. In germline, CDR1 is SEHNR, CDR2 FQNEAQ (reference sequence). Germline trimming cut 1 base from V and 2 bases from J; bases unmatched to any gene: 1. CDR3 in amino acids: CASSLETGNYGYTF. In DNA form, the CDR3 reads TGTGCCAGCAGCTTAGAGACAGGGAACTATGGCTACACCTTC.

CDR3 region: CASSARVNQPQHF. CDR3 in DNA: TGCGCCAGCAGCGCCAGGGTGAATCAGCCCCAGCATTTT. The chain links TRBV5-1 to TRBJ1-5; possible D gene TRBD1, 5 bases. Trimming shortened V by 4 bases and J by 4 bases, and 9 bases separated the two germline ends. CDR1 is SGHRS, CDR2 YFSETQ, per germline. The CDR3 totals 13 residues.

The rearrangement links TRBV7-8 to TRBJ2-1; the match to TRBD2 covers 8 bases. Looked up from germline, CDR1 is SGHVS and CDR2 is FQNEAQ. V lost 4 bases and J lost 4; bases outside the gene matches: 12. The CDR3 runs 17 residues. CDR3 amino acids: CASSSPGGAASYNEQFF. The DNA for the CDR3 is TGTGCCAGCAGCTCACCCGGGGGGGCGGCCTCATACAATGAGCAGTTCTTC.

The chain links TRBV7-9 to TRBJ1-1, with TRBD1 identical over 8 bases. The CDR3 extends over 14 amino acids. The V segment lost 4 bases and the J segment 4 bases; nucleotides outside the gene matches: 5. Germline assignment: CDR1 SEHNR and CDR2 FQNEAQ (reference sequence). CDR3 sequence reads: CASSSGTGPTEAFF. CDR3 in DNA: TGTGCCAGCAGCTCCGGGACAGGTCCCACTGAAGCTTTCTTT.

The CDR3 DNA reads as TGTGCCAGCAGTTTGTGGGACTCGAGCCCCGAGCAGTACTTC. Amino acids: CASSLWDSSPEQYF. The chain couples TRBV28 to TRBJ2-7, with a tentative D call TRBD2 (6 bases). The CDR3 runs to 14 residues. Germline V gene sequence: CDR1 MDHEN, CDR2 SYDVKM. Trimming removed 3 bases from V and 6 bases from J, with 15 bases in between.

The J gene is TRBJ1-1, the V gene TRBV6-6, with D hard to call. The CDR3 has 15 amino acids. Trimming removed 5 bases from V and 0 bases from J, with 13 bases in between. Germline V gene sequence: CDR1 MNHNY, CDR2 SVGAGI (reference sequence). CDR3 sequence (DNA): TGTGCCAGCAGTCTCATACACCTTATGAACACTGAAGCTTTCTTT. It specifies CASSLIHLMNTEAFF.

This clone has only one observation. The rearrangement uses TRBV29-1 and TRBJ2-3; 14 positions agree with TRBD2. The trim removed 7 bases at V and 3 bases at J, leaving 3 bases unmatched. CDR3 length: 14 amino acids. CDR1 and CDR2 (germline): SQVTM, ANQGSEA. CDR3 bases: TGCAGCGGGGGACTAGCGGGGGTAACAGATACGCAGTATTTT. Translation: CSGGLAGVTDTQYF.

This clone was observed a handful of times. The chain is built from TRBV5-5 and TRBJ2-1, with 11 bases that match TRBD2. Germline V CDR1 and CDR2: SGHKS, YYEKEE (reference sequence). Unmatched junction bases numbered 11, after V lost 4 bases and J lost 5 bases. The CDR3 is made up of 17 amino acids. CDR3 bases: TGTGCCAGCAGCGGCCCGACTAGCGGGATGCTAAACAATGAGCAGTTCTTC. It codes for CASSGPTSGMLNNEQFF.

The V gene is TRBV7-9, the J gene TRBJ1-1, with 8 bases lining up with TRBD1. The junction had 1 base not matched to a gene; V was cut back by 5 bases and J by 2 bases. This CDR3 has 13 amino acids. Germline V gene lookup returns CDR1 SEHNR and CDR2 FQNEAQ (reference sequence). CDR3 DNA: TGTGCCAGCAGCGGACAGGGTAACACTGAAGCTTTCTTT. Translated, it gives CASSGQGNTEAFF.

The rearrangement links TRBV4-2 to TRBJ2-3; D is perhaps TRBD2 (6 bases). The CDR3 sequence is 17 residues long. Germline V gene sequence: CDR1 LGHNA, CDR2 YNFKEQ. V was trimmed by 0 bases and J by 0 bases, leaving 13 bases between them. The CDR3 coding sequence is TGTGCCAGCAGCCAAGAACGGCTAGCGCCAAGCACAGATACGCAGTATTTT. The encoded protein is CASSQERLAPSTDTQYF.

This clone has more than one count but fewer than ten. V is TRBV5-1 and J is TRBJ2-5; tentatively, D is TRBD2 (6 bases). Trimming took off 1 base at V and 6 bases at J, with 13 bases between the two ends. In germline, CDR1 is SGHRS, CDR2 YFSETQ. The CDR3 spans 14 residues. CDR3 DNA: TGCGCCAGCAGCTTGCCGGAAGGGAGGAAGACCCAGTACTTC. As protein: CASSLPEGRKTQYF. The complete variable domain, with remaining parts taken from reference TRBV5-1 and TRBJ2-5, reads KAGVTQTPRYLIKTRGQQVTLSCSPISGHRSVSWYQQTPGQGLQFLFEYFSETQRNKGNFPGRFSGRQFSNSRSEMNVSTLELGDSALYLCASSLPEGRKTQYFGPGTRLLVL.

The chain joins TRBV30 to TRBJ1-1; 8 bases are shared with TRBD1. Germline loops: CDR1 GTSNPN, CDR2 SVGIG (reference sequence). CDR3 size: 15 residues. V trimming: 2 bases; J trimming: 1 base; junction bases outside the gene matches: 6. The CDR3 region has the DNA TGTGCCTGGAGTAAGTACAGGGGGGAGAACACTGAAGCTTTCTTT. Amino acids: CAWSKYRGENTEAFF.

This clone was seen only a few times. This rearrangement joins TRBV18 to TRBJ2-5, with 10 bases matching TRBD2. The germline V gene has CDR1 KGHSH and CDR2 LQKENI. The CDR3 has 15 amino acids. The V segment lost 3 bases and the J segment 7 bases; nucleotides outside the gene matches: 8. CDR3 loop: CASSPPGLAIGTQYF. The CDR3 bases are TGTGCCAGCTCACCCCCGGGACTAGCGATTGGGACCCAGTACTTC.

The V call is TRBV7-3, the J call TRBJ1-1; 11 positions match TRBD1. CDR3 length equals 15 residues. The V and J ends lost 5 bases and 2 bases, in that order; junction bases with no gene match: 4. Germline assignment: CDR1 SGHTA and CDR2 FQGTGA. Here the CDR3 DNA reads TGTGCCAGCAGCCTAGGACAGGGGGCCAACACTGAAGCTTTCTTT. Residues: CASSLGQGANTEAFF.

The J gene is TRBJ2-2, the V gene TRBV4-1; 8 bases map to TRBD2. Looked up from germline, CDR1 is MGHRA and CDR2 is YSYEKL. V lost 4 bases and J lost 6; bases outside the gene matches: 1. CDR3 length: 13 residues. The CDR3 protein is CASSPGGAGELFF. For the CDR3, the DNA is TGCGCCAGCAGCCCGGGAGGGGCCGGGGAGCTGTTTTTT.

This clone is a singleton in its sample. The rearrangement joins TRBV9 to TRBJ2-7; tentative D call: TRBD1 (6 bases). Germline CDR1 reads SGDLS; CDR2 reads YYNGEE. CDR3 length: 13 residues. V shed 3 bases and J shed 7 bases, with 14 bases lying between them. The CDR3 loop is CASSETGLFEQYF. As DNA, the CDR3 is TGTGCCAGCAGCGAGACAGGTTTGTTTGAGCAGTACTTC.

This chain links TRBV16 with TRBJ2-6; possibly TRBD1 for D (6 bases). Trimming removed 4 bases from V and 2 bases from J, with 15 bases in between. Germline V gene data show CDR1 as KGHSY and CDR2 as FQNENV. The CDR3 loop spans 17 amino acids. The CDR3 DNA reads TGTGCCAGCAGCCGCATGGGCACAGGGACTGGGGCCAACGTCCTGACTTTC. It encodes CASSRMGTGTGANVLTF.

The J gene is TRBJ1-1, the V gene TRBV2, with 7 bases matching TRBD1. Germline V lookup: CDR1 SNHLY, CDR2 FYNNEI. The length of the CDR3 is 14 residues. Trimming at V came to 8 bases and at J to 0 bases, leaving 6 bases not matched to a gene. CDR3 sequence reads: CASRPGTVNTEAFF. The DNA of the CDR3 is TGTGCCAGCCGACCAGGGACAGTGAACACTGAAGCTTTCTTT.

This clone appeared once. V usage is TRBV4-1 and J usage is TRBJ1-2; 11 bases fit TRBD1. V shed 4 bases and J 4 bases; nucleotides not matched to a gene: 11. The CDR3 runs 17 residues. From germline, CDR1 is MGHRA and CDR2 YSYEKL. For the CDR3, the DNA is TGCGCCAGCAGCCCCCCCTCGGGACAGGGGGTTTCCTATGGCTACACCTTC. Protein product: CASSPPSGQGVSYGYTF.

The chain has TRBV20-1 and TRBJ2-5; D is unresolved. Germline lookup yields CDR1 DFQATT and CDR2 SNEGSKA (reference sequence). The V and J ends lost 2 bases and 2 bases respectively, with 3 bases between them. The CDR3 has 11 residues. The CDR3 region has the DNA TGCAGTGCTAGACCTCAAGAGACCCAGTACTTC. It specifies CSARPQETQYF.